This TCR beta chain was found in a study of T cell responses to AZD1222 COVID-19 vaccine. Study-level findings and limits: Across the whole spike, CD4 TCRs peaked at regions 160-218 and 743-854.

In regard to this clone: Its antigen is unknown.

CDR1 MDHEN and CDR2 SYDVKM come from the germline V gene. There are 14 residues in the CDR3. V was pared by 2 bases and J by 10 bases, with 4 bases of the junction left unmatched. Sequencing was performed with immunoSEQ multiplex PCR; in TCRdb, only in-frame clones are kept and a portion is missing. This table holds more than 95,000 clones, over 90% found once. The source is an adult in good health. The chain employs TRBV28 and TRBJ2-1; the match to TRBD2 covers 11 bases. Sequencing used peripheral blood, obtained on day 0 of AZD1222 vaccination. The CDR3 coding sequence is TGTGCCAGCAGTTTACACAGACTAGCGGGGGAGCAGTTCTTC. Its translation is CASSLHRLAGEQFF. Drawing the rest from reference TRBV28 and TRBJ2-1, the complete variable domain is DVKVTQSSRYLVKRTGEKVFLECVQDMDHENMFWYRQDPGLGLRLIYFSYDVKMKEKGDIPEGYSVSREKKERFSLILESASTNQTSMYLCASSLHRLAGEQFFGPGTRLTVL.